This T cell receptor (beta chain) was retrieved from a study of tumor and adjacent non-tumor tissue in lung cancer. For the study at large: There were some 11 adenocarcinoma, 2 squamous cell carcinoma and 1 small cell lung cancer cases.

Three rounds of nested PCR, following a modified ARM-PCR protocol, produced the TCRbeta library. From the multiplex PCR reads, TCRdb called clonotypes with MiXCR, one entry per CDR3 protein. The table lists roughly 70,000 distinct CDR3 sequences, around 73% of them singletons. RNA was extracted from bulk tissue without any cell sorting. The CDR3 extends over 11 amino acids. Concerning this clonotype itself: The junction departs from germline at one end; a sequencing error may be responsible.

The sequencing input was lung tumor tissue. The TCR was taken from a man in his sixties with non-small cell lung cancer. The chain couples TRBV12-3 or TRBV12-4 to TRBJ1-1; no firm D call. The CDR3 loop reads CASGSVSEPFF. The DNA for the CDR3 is TGTGCCAGCGGCTCCGTTAGTGAACCTTTCTTT.